The TCR beta chain described here comes from a study of T cell changes during pregnancy in multiple sclerosis. Here immunoSEQ multiplex PCR was the method, and the copy in TCRdb shows in-frame clones only, minus some. The profile shows tens of thousands of clones, 85% to 95% of them singletons. V gave up 6 bases and J gave up 3 bases, with 12 bases separating them. The V gene's germline CDR1 is MNHEY and CDR2 SVGAGI. The CDR3 totals 14 residues. This specimen was peripheral blood, taken after pregnancy. The chain recombines TRBV6-5 with TRBJ2-1; D is uncertain. The clonotype comes from a female donor with multiple sclerosis, enrolled in a pregnancy study. In nucleotides, the CDR3 is TGTGCCAGCAGGCCGAGCGTTAACTACAATGAGCAGTTCTTC. Protein product: CASRPSVNYNEQFF.